This passage covers 22 T cell receptor beta chains from one sample sequenced in a study of relationships among human T cell subsets. From mRNA, alpha and beta CDR3 regions were amplified using semiquantitative ARM-PCR. In ARM-PCR, communal superprimers followed tagged nested gene-specific primers for exponential amplification. TCRdb reprocessed the multiplex PCR reads via MiXCR and lists one record per CDR3 protein. The sample lists over 13,000 distinct CDR3 sequences, about 60% occurring once. What was sequenced was total T cells sorted from blood. The receptors originated from a man between 40 and 49 years old in good health.

This clonotype was observed a handful of times. Its ends do not fully match the called genes, so a read error is possible. The chain combines TRBV5-4 with TRBJ2-1, with D possibly matching TRBD2 (5 bases). Germline V gene data show CDR1 as SGHNT and CDR2 as YYREEE (reference sequence). The CDR3 runs to 14 residues. CDR3 DNA sequence: TGCGCCATCGAGCAGCTTGGAAGGACTAATGAGCAGTTCTTC. Its translation is CAIEQLGRTNEQFF.

The genes are TRBV5-1 and TRBJ2-7, with a possible D match to TRBD1 (5 bases). There are 13 residues in the CDR3. V was cut by 4 bases and J by 3 bases, with 11 bases left in between. CDR1 SGHRS and CDR2 YFSETQ come from the germline V gene. Here the CDR3 DNA reads TGCGCCAGCAGCCCTGGACAAATCTACGAGCAGTACTTC. Translating gives CASSPGQIYEQYF.

This chain links TRBV7-8 with TRBJ2-5; no clear D gene. CDR3 length equals 15 residues. V was pared by 6 bases and J by 1 base, with 15 bases between. CDR1 is SGHVS, CDR2 FQNEAQ, per germline. The CDR3 spells CASSVDLPSQETQYF. In DNA, the CDR3 is TGTGCCAGCAGTGTGGACCTCCCCAGCCAAGAGACCCAGTACTTC.

The chain joins TRBV6-6 to TRBJ1-2; 7 bases map to TRBD1. CDR1 is MNHNY, CDR2 SVGAGI, per germline (reference sequence). Unmatched junction bases numbered 7, after V lost 6 bases and J lost 0 bases. The CDR3 has 15 amino acids. For the CDR3, the DNA is TGTGCCAGCAGGATTCAGGGGGTTACTAACTATGGCTACACCTTC. It codes for CASRIQGVTNYGYTF.

This chain links TRBV11-2 with TRBJ2-3; D gene uncertain. Trimming stripped 5 bases from V and 2 bases from J, with 5 bases between. In germline, CDR1 is SGHAT, CDR2 FQNNGV. The CDR3 totals 12 residues. Here the CDR3 DNA reads TGTGCCAGCAGCGTCTCCACAGATACGCAGTATTTT. Protein product: CASSVSTDTQYF.

This sequence joins TRBV2 and TRBJ1-6; 7 nucleotides align to TRBD1. The V gene end was trimmed by 5 bases and the J gene end by 7 bases; junction bases not matched to a gene: 5. The length of the CDR3 is 14 residues. The germline gives CDR1 SNHLY, CDR2 FYNNEI. This chain's CDR3 is CASSTTGQNSPLHF. The DNA of the CDR3 is TGTGCCAGCAGTACGACAGGGCAAAATTCACCCCTCCACTTT.

The chain links TRBV30 to TRBJ1-2; 7 bases agree with TRBD1. The germline gives CDR1 GTSNPN, CDR2 SVGIG (reference sequence). J was trimmed by 4 bases and V by 8 bases; bases with no gene match: 7. The length of the CDR3 is 12 residues. CDR3 DNA: TGTGCCAGACAAGGGGGCACCTATGGCTACACCTTC. It specifies CARQGGTYGYTF. The whole variable domain, filled in from reference TRBV30 and TRBJ1-2, reads SQTIHQWPATLVQPVGSPLSLECTVEGTSNPNLYWYRQAAGRGLQLLFYSVGIGQISSEVPQNLSASRPQDRQFILSSKKLLLSDSGFYLCARQGGTYGYTFGSGTRLTVV.

This clonotype was observed a single time. V usage is TRBV29-1 and J usage is TRBJ2-1; D perhaps matches TRBD2 (6 bases). In germline, CDR1 is SQVTM, CDR2 ANQGSEA. V was trimmed by 4 bases and J by 0 bases, leaving 16 bases between them. This CDR3 contains 16 residues. CDR3 loop: CSVVGSSGPSYNEQFF. CDR3 coding DNA: TGCAGCGTTGTAGGAAGTAGCGGTCCCTCCTACAATGAGCAGTTCTTC.

The gene calls are TRBV12-3 or TRBV12-4 and TRBJ2-1, with TRBD2 matching over 7 bases. There are 16 residues in the CDR3. J gave up 4 bases and V 7 bases, and 13 bases lay outside the gene matches. CDR3 sequence: CASTSLPGGLYNEQFF. The CDR3 DNA reads TGTGCCAGCACCTCTCTCCCGGGAGGTCTTTACAATGAGCAGTTCTTC.

The chain carries TRBV11-3 and TRBJ2-1; D is perhaps TRBD1 or TRBD2 (6 bases each). The CDR3 length is 15 residues. Looked up from germline, CDR1 is SGHNT and CDR2 is YENEEA. Trimming stripped 5 bases from V and 2 bases from J, with 13 bases between. The CDR3 region is CASSPRDIPYNEQFF. DNA of the CDR3: TGTGCCAGCAGCCCGCGGGACATCCCCTACAATGAGCAGTTCTTC.

V and J are TRBV13 and TRBJ2-7; 7 nucleotides line up with TRBD2. CDR3 length equals 14 residues. J lost 3 bases, V lost 5 bases, and 7 bases had no gene match. The germline gives CDR1 PRHDT, CDR2 FYEKMQ (reference sequence). The CDR3 DNA reads TGTGCCAGCAGCCCAGCACTAGCGATCTACGAGCAGTACTTC. Translated, it gives CASSPALAIYEQYF.

J is TRBJ2-7 and V is TRBV11-2; D might be TRBD1 (6 bases). Germline-derived CDR1 and CDR2 are SGHAT and FQNNGV. V dropped 8 bases and J dropped 11 bases, with 22 bases sitting between them. This CDR3 region has 13 residues. The DNA of the CDR3 is TGTGCCAGCGGCGCCCGGGACACGGTCAGCAAGTACTTC. Translation: CASGARDTVSKYF.

This clonotype was found a few times. The V gene is TRBV12-3 or TRBV12-4, the J gene TRBJ1-5; no clear D gene. This CDR3 has 14 amino acids. With 6 bases removed from V and 4 bases from J, the gap between germline ends came to 13 bases. CDR3 protein: CASSLGPGNQPQHF. The CDR3 nucleotides are TGTGCCAGCAGCCTTGGGCCCGGGAATCAGCCCCAGCATTTT.

V gene TRBV2 combines with J gene TRBJ1-1; TRBD1 might be the D (6 bases). V was pared by 11 bases and J by 7 bases, with 20 bases between. This CDR3 has 13 amino acids. Germline lookup yields CDR1 SNHLY and CDR2 FYNNEI. CDR3 sequence: CAAGAGAVIEAFF. The CDR3 nucleotides are TGTGCCGCCGGGGCAGGGGCGGTTATTGAAGCTTTCTTT.

This clonotype has just one count. The genes are TRBV11-2 and TRBJ2-1; maybe TRBD2 (6 bases). Germline V lookup: CDR1 SGHAT, CDR2 FQNNGV. The CDR3 runs to 14 residues. V lost 5 bases to trimming and J lost 10 bases, with 18 bases between them. The CDR3 DNA follows: TGTGCCAGCAGCCTATATAGCGGAGAGAAGGAGCAGTTCTTC. Protein product: CASSLYSGEKEQFF.

Concerning this clonotype: This CDR3 is missing its conserved last phenylalanine or tryptophan, likely due to a read error. V gene TRBV2 combines with J gene TRBJ2-1; D is uncertain. Germline values: CDR1 SNHLY, CDR2 FYNNEI. Between the trimmed V and J ends, which lost 2 bases and 3 bases, there was a span of 8 bases. The CDR3 is 14 amino acids. CDR3 DNA sequence: TGTGCCAGCAGTGAAATGGGCAGCTACAATGAGCAGTTCTCC. It is translated as CASSEMGSYNEQFS.

The J gene is TRBJ2-3, the V gene TRBV29-1; D remains ambiguous. Germline V gives CDR1 SQVTM, CDR2 ANQGSEA. The CDR3 is 14 amino acids. Trimming cost V 0 bases and J 2 bases, with 9 bases left between them. This CDR3 reads CSVEESWSTDTQYF. The DNA for the CDR3 is TGCAGCGTTGAAGAAAGCTGGTCCACAGATACGCAGTATTTT.

This chain links TRBV29-1 with TRBJ2-1; possibly TRBD1 for D (5 bases). The germline V gene has CDR1 SQVTM and CDR2 ANQGSEA. Trimming shortened V by 2 bases and J by 9 bases, and 14 bases separated the two germline ends. The CDR3 is made up of 13 amino acids. The CDR3 here is CSVESQGLTEQFF. The CDR3 DNA follows: TGCAGCGTTGAATCGCAGGGATTAACTGAGCAGTTCTTC.

This clonotype was seen a handful of times. The chain uses TRBV11-2 and TRBJ1-6, with D uncertain. Germline lookup yields CDR1 SGHAT and CDR2 FQNNGV. The CDR3 totals 15 residues. V lost 8 bases to trimming and J lost 1 base, with 12 bases between them. The CDR3 loop is CASHGGVSYNSPLHF. The CDR3 DNA reads TGTGCCAGCCACGGCGGGGTTTCCTATAATTCACCCCTCCACTTT. Supplemented by reference TRBV11-2 and TRBJ1-6, the full variable domain reads EAGVAQSPRYKIIEKRQSVAFWCNPISGHATLYWYQQILGQGPKLLIQFQNNGVVDDSQLPKDRFSAERLKGVDSTLKIQPAKLEDSAVYLCASHGGVSYNSPLHFGNGTRLTVT.

The rearrangement uses TRBV29-1 and TRBJ1-5; D call uncertain. The V gene's germline CDR1 is SQVTM and CDR2 ANQGSEA. The CDR3 is 12 residues long. Trimming cost V 0 bases and J 11 bases, with 11 bases left between them. DNA for the CDR3: TGCAGCGTTGAAGATGGTAAACGGTCCCAGCATTTT. Translating it yields CSVEDGKRSQHF.

This chain joins TRBV20-1 and TRBJ2-7, with D unclear. Germline V gene sequence: CDR1 DFQATT, CDR2 SNEGSKA (reference sequence). The CDR3 consists of 14 residues. V was pared by 0 bases and J by 0 bases, with 9 bases between. CDR3 in DNA: TGCAGTGCTAGAGATGGCAACAGCTCCTACGAGCAGTACTTC. Encoded protein: CSARDGNSSYEQYF.

This chain joins TRBV28 and TRBJ2-1; D is uncertain. CDR3 length equals 10 residues. CDR1 MDHEN and CDR2 SYDVKM come from the germline V gene. Deletions cut 6 bases from V and 3 bases from J, with 0 bases between. The CDR3 bases are TGTGCCAGCAGCTACAATGAGCAGTTCTTC. Translating gives CASSYNEQFF.